This T cell receptor (beta chain) was obtained from a study of OX40 agonist ivuxolimab in advanced cancers. Overall study context: In this trial design, patients received ivuxolimab intravenously at 0.01 to 10 mg/kg every 2 weeks.

The CDR3 is 16 amino acids. Germline assignment: CDR1 MNHEY and CDR2 SMNVEV (reference sequence). Trimming took 3 bases from V and 1 from J; bases not matched to a gene: 2. This clone was counted a single time. Generated by immunoSEQ multiplex PCR, the TCRdb table keeps only in-frame clones and is missing some. This sample yields 55,000 to 85,000 clones, of which approximately 90% are seen a single time; 6.5% to 8.5% belongs to the top ten. The rearrangement links TRBV27 to TRBJ2-1; TRBD2 matches 11 bases. The origin of this receptor is an adult with an advanced solid tumor such as melanoma, head and neck, liver or kidney cancer. Source: CD4+ or CD8+ T cells sorted from blood, taken in a trial of the OX40 agonist ivuxolimab. Here the CDR3 reads CASSFTSGGSYNEQFF. The CDR3 nucleotides read TGTGCCAGCAGTTTCACTAGCGGGGGTTCCTACAATGAGCAGTTCTTC.